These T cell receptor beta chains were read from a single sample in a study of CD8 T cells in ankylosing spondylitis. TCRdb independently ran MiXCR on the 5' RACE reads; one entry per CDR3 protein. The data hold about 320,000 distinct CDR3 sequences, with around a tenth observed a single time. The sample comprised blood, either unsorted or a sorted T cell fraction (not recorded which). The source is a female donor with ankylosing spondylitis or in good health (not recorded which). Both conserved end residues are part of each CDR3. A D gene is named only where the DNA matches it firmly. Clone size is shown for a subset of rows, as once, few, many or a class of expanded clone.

CSAFDPGRGFPEAFF	TGCAGTGCCTTTGACCCGGGACGGGGCTTTCCTGAAGCTTTCTTT	15	TRBJ1-1	.	many	TRBV20-1
CASRLTSVAGELFF	TGTGCCAGCAGACTAACTAGCGTGGCCGGGGAGCTGTTTTTT	14	TRBJ2-2	TRBD2	many	TRBV7-3
CASSQPTGKNSYEQYF	TGCGCCAGCAGCCAACCAACCGGAAAGAACTCCTACGAGCAGTACTTC	16	TRBJ2-7	.	.	TRBV4-1
CSVGLTAGLKQFF	TGCAGCGTGGGCCTGACGGCGGGGCTCAAGCAGTTCTTC	13	TRBJ2-1	.	.	TRBV29-1
CATSDTGQALTDTQYF	TGTGCCACCAGTGATACGGGACAGGCCCTCACAGATACGCAGTATTTT	16	TRBJ2-3	TRBD1	many	TRBV24-1
CSAAKTGGRYEQYF	TGCAGTGCGGCGAAGACCGGGGGGCGTTACGAGCAGTACTTC	14	TRBJ2-7	.	.	TRBV20-1
CASSAPPGTGGVQPQHF	TGTGCCAGCAGCGCCCCGCCCGGGACAGGGGGTGTTCAGCCCCAGCATTTT	17	TRBJ1-5	TRBD1	few	TRBV7-2
CASSRLQGSHQPQHF	TGTGCCAGCAGCAGACTACAGGGATCCCATCAGCCCCAGCATTTT	15	TRBJ1-5	.	many	TRBV7-2
CASTQNVGQGIYGYTF	TGTGCCAGCACCCAGAACGTGGGACAGGGTATCTATGGCTACACCTTC	16	TRBJ1-2	TRBD1	many	TRBV28
CASSLIIQEQFF	TGTGCCAGCAGTTTAATAATACAAGAGCAGTTCTTC	12	TRBJ2-1	.	many	TRBV28
CSVGDSIYEQYF	TGCAGCGTGGGGGACAGCATCTACGAGCAGTACTTC	12	TRBJ2-7	TRBD1	many	TRBV29-1
CASSRPRNEQFF	TGTGCCAGCAGTCGCCCCCGAAATGAGCAGTTCTTC	12	TRBJ2-1	.	many	TRBV6-6
CASSQDISVTYEQYF	TGTGCCAGCAGCCAAGATATCAGCGTTACCTACGAGCAGTACTTC	15	TRBJ2-7	.	few	TRBV3-1
CASSDGRPNTEAFF	TGTGCCAGCAGTGACGGGCGACCGAACACTGAAGCTTTCTTT	14	TRBJ1-1	.	many	TRBV25-1
CASSPAVSGANVLTF	TGTGCCAGCAGCCCTGCGGTTTCTGGGGCCAACGTCCTGACTTTC	15	TRBJ2-6	.	few	TRBV7-3
CASSPLRDRVTTAYEQYF	TGTGCCAGCAGCCCACTTCGGGACAGGGTAACTACAGCCTACGAGCAGTACTTC	18	TRBJ2-7	TRBD1	many	TRBV3-1
CSAAPTSGADTQYF	TGCAGTGCCGCCCCCACTAGCGGGGCAGATACGCAGTATTTT	14	TRBJ2-3	TRBD2	many	TRBV20-1
CAISEDYRAYEQYF	TGTGCCATCAGTGAGGATTATAGGGCCTACGAGCAGTACTTC	14	TRBJ2-7	.	many	TRBV10-3
CASSPYRALNTGELFF	TGTGCCAGCAGCCCCTACAGGGCCCTAAACACCGGGGAGCTGTTTTTT	16	TRBJ2-2	.	many	TRBV5-6
CASSVSLSGQGKKMAGYTF	TGTGCCAGCAGCGTATCCTTATCGGGACAGGGGAAGAAGATGGCTGGCTACACCTTC	19	TRBJ1-2	TRBD1	.	TRBV9
CASPEREGYEQYF	TGTGCCAGCCCGGAGCGGGAGGGCTACGAGCAGTACTTC	13	TRBJ2-7	.	few	TRBV21-1
CASRDLDTEAFF	TGTGCCAGCCGGGACCTAGATACTGAAGCTTTCTTT	12	TRBJ1-1	.	.	TRBV3-1
CASSYTGAYFTDTQYF	TGTGCCAGCAGCTACACAGGGGCGTATTTCACAGATACGCAGTATTTT	16	TRBJ2-3	TRBD1	.	TRBV5-5
CASSLATGGGETQYF	TGCGCCAGCAGCTTGGCCACAGGGGGCGGAGAGACCCAGTACTTC	15	TRBJ2-5	TRBD1	.	TRBV5-1
CASRLRGYTDTQYF	TGTGCCAGCAGATTAAGAGGGTACACTGATACGCAGTATTTT	14	TRBJ2-3	.	many	TRBV7-9
CASSYDRTRGPQHF	TGTGCCAGCAGCTACGACCGGACCAGGGGGCCCCAGCATTTT	14	TRBJ1-5	.	few	TRBV6-5
CASSSQGVGNTEAFF	TGTGCCAGCAGTTCACAGGGAGTTGGGAACACTGAAGCTTTCTTT	15	TRBJ1-1	.	few	TRBV27
CASSASGTGLEAFF	TGTGCCAGCAGCGCGTCCGGGACAGGGCTTGAAGCTTTCTTT	14	TRBJ1-1	TRBD1	many	TRBV7-2
CASEGRDTEAFF	TGCGCCAGCGAGGGGAGGGACACTGAAGCTTTCTTT	12	TRBJ1-1	.	many	TRBV5-1
CASRAHDSSGGRTDTQYF	TGCGCCAGCAGGGCTCACGATTCCAGCGGGGGGCGCACAGATACGCAGTATTTT	18	TRBJ2-3	TRBD2	.	TRBV10-2
CSARDLGQPLYEQYF	TGCAGTGCTAGAGATCTGGGGCAGCCCCTCTACGAGCAGTACTTC	15	TRBJ2-7	.	many	TRBV20-1
CATSREWAEQYF	TGTGCCACCAGCAGAGAATGGGCCGAGCAGTACTTC	12	TRBJ2-7	.	.	TRBV15
CSAREAGREQYF	TGCAGTGCTAGGGAAGCGGGTAGGGAGCAGTACTTC	12	TRBJ2-7	.	once	TRBV20-1
CASSLGGQGPVSYEQYF	TGTGCCAGCAGCTTAGGAGGACAGGGCCCAGTCTCCTACGAGCAGTACTTC	17	TRBJ2-7	TRBD1	few	TRBV7-2
CASRTGSQETQYF	TGCGCCAGCAGAACGGGAAGTCAGGAGACCCAGTACTTC	13	TRBJ2-5	.	many	TRBV5-1
CASSYTAEGYEQYF	TGTGCCAGCAGTTATACAGCTGAAGGCTACGAGCAGTACTTC	14	TRBJ2-7	.	many	TRBV6-5
CASSYPRGPQHF	TGTGCCAGCAGTTACCCGCGTGGGCCCCAGCATTTT	12	TRBJ1-5	.	many	TRBV6-5
CSARPKYQETQYF	TGCAGTGCTCGGCCGAAGTACCAAGAGACCCAGTACTTC	13	TRBJ2-5	.	.	TRBV20-1
CASSLTASGTSNNEQFF	TGCGCCAGCAGCTTGACAGCTAGCGGGACGTCGAACAATGAGCAGTTCTTC	17	TRBJ2-1	TRBD2	many	TRBV5-1
CSARDFSGTGRNQPQHF	TGCAGTGCTAGAGACTTCTCCGGGACAGGGAGGAATCAGCCCCAGCATTTT	17	TRBJ1-5	TRBD1	.	TRBV20-1
CSARDYGGIGELFF	TGCAGTGCTAGAGACTATGGGGGGATCGGGGAGCTGTTTTTT	14	TRBJ2-2	.	many	TRBV20-1
CSARRTSGRGQETQYF	TGCAGTGCTAGACGGACTAGCGGGAGAGGCCAAGAGACCCAGTACTTC	16	TRBJ2-5	TRBD2	few	TRBV20-1
CSARDGVGTGNYGYTF	TGCAGTGCTAGAGATGGTGTTGGGACAGGGAACTATGGCTACACCTTC	16	TRBJ1-2	TRBD1	many	TRBV20-1
CASSLMGGELFF	TGTGCCAGCAGCTTAATGGGCGGGGAGCTGTTTTTT	12	TRBJ2-2	.	many	TRBV7-9
CASSTWSLSGANVLTF	TGCGCCAGCAGCACATGGAGCCTCTCTGGGGCCAACGTCCTGACTTTC	16	TRBJ2-6	.	many	TRBV5-1
CATSGSGASDRNEQFF	TGTGCCACCAGCGGATCGGGGGCTAGCGATAGGAATGAGCAGTTCTTC	16	TRBJ2-1	.	few	TRBV15
CAISDVGTEAFF	TGTGCCATCAGTGACGTGGGGACTGAAGCTTTCTTT	12	TRBJ1-1	.	many	TRBV10-3
CASSPGGGQETQYF	TGTGCCAGCTCACCGGGCGGTGGCCAAGAGACCCAGTACTTC	14	TRBJ2-5	.	many	TRBV18
CSATRGVRTEAFF	TGCAGTGCTACCCGGGGGGTACGGACTGAAGCTTTCTTT	13	TRBJ1-1	.	many	TRBV20-1
CASSFGTSNQPQHF	TGTGCCAGCAGTTTTGGGACTAGCAATCAGCCCCAGCATTTT	14	TRBJ1-5	.	many	TRBV28
CASSLVAGGYGYTF	TGTGCCAGCAGCTTGGTAGCAGGGGGCTATGGCTACACCTTC	14	TRBJ1-2	TRBD1	many	TRBV5-5
CAIKQGYQETQYF	TGTGCCATCAAGCAGGGGTACCAAGAGACCCAGTACTTC	13	TRBJ2-5	.	many	TRBV10-3
CSATRGPPSGGTFYEQYF	TGCAGTGCTACTAGAGGCCCACCGAGCGGGGGGACCTTCTACGAGCAGTACTTC	18	TRBJ2-7	TRBD2	many	TRBV20-1
CSARGQEMVVGNQPQHF	TGCAGTGCTAGGGGACAGGAAATGGTAGTGGGCAATCAGCCCCAGCATTTT	17	TRBJ1-5	TRBD1	many	TRBV20-1
CASSWGLAGYNEQFF	TGTGCCAGCAGCTGGGGACTAGCGGGGTACAATGAGCAGTTCTTC	15	TRBJ2-1	TRBD2	few	TRBV12-3/TRBV12-4
CASSERMGGGTDTQYF	TGTGCCAGCAGTGAACGAATGGGGGGAGGCACAGATACGCAGTATTTT	16	TRBJ2-3	.	few	TRBV6-1
CSAREPGSSYNEQFF	TGCAGTGCTAGAGAACCAGGGAGCTCCTACAATGAGCAGTTCTTC	15	TRBJ2-1	.	many	TRBV20-1
CASSSGSGETQYF	TGTGCCAGCAGCTCCGGGTCCGGGGAGACCCAGTACTTC	13	TRBJ2-5	.	many	TRBV11-2
CASSPHQGTLRKGTEAFF	TGCGCCAGCAGCCCCCACCAGGGGACCCTTAGAAAAGGCACTGAAGCTTTCTTT	18	TRBJ1-1	.	.	TRBV5-1
CASSLVSQQRSSYNEQFF	TGTGCCAGCAGCTTAGTATCCCAACAAAGGAGCTCCTACAATGAGCAGTTCTTC	18	TRBJ2-1	.	few	TRBV7-6